This passage covers 15 T cell receptor beta chains from one sample sequenced in a study of blood T cell repertoires in COVID-19. Produced via immunoSEQ multiplex PCR; TCRdb's table is partial and in-frame only. The repertoire holds about 200,000 clones, with 85% to 90% as singletons. The sample consisted of peripheral blood. The receptors shown here come from a man aged 55 to 70 with acute or convalescent COVID-19.

V is TRBV7-9 and J is TRBJ2-3, with TRBD2 matching over 10 bases. The J segment lost 10 bases and the V segment lost 8 bases, leaving 15 bases of the junction unmatched. The CDR3 contains 15 residues. Germline loops: CDR1 SEHNR, CDR2 FQNEAQ (reference sequence). The CDR3 region is CASRSVGSGGPAQYF. CDR3 coding DNA: TGTGCCAGCCGAAGCGTGGGTAGCGGGGGGCCAGCGCAGTATTTT. Variable domain in full (rest from reference TRBV7-9 and TRBJ2-3): DTGVSQNPRHKITKRGQNVTFRCDPISEHNRLYWYRQTLGQGPEFLTYFQNEAQLEKSRLLSDRFSAERPKGSFSTLEIQRTEQGDSAMYLCASRSVGSGGPAQYFGPGTRLTVL.

V usage is TRBV6-1 and J usage is TRBJ2-7; 11 nucleotides match TRBD1. The V gene end was trimmed by 2 bases and the J gene end by 2 bases; junction bases not matched to a gene: 2. Germline loops: CDR1 MNHNS, CDR2 SASEGT. This CDR3 has 15 residues. The CDR3 is CASSERTGGPYEQYF. The CDR3 nucleotides are TGTGCCAGCAGTGAAAGGACAGGGGGCCCCTACGAGCAGTACTTC.

The chain carries TRBV7-9 and TRBJ2-3; D perhaps matches TRBD2 (5 bases). Germline CDR1 SEHNR, CDR2 FQNEAQ (reference sequence). Between the trimmed V and J ends, which lost 5 bases and 5 bases, there was a span of 14 bases. The CDR3 spans 14 residues. CDR3 residues: CASSRTTAGDTQYF. CDR3 nucleotides: TGTGCCAGCAGCCGCACTACGGCGGGAGATACGCAGTATTTT.

This clone was seen a few times. The chain employs TRBV12-3 or TRBV12-4 and TRBJ1-2; D is ambiguous. Trimming removed 8 bases from V and 4 bases from J, with 14 bases in between. The CDR3 has 13 residues. The CDR3 DNA reads as TGTGCCAGCCACCCGGGGAGCCTCTATGGCTACACCTTC. Amino acid sequence: CASHPGSLYGYTF.

This chain links TRBV5-1 with TRBJ2-7; 9 bases match TRBD1. The CDR3 contains 15 residues. V lost 6 bases to trimming and J lost 7 bases; unmatched junction nucleotides: 14. In germline, CDR1 is SGHRS, CDR2 YFSETQ. CDR3 DNA: TGCGCCAGCACCGAATCCGGGACAGGGCTAGGAGAGCAGTACTTC. Translation: CASTESGTGLGEQYF. Supplemented by reference TRBV5-1 and TRBJ2-7, the full variable domain reads KAGVTQTPRYLIKTRGQQVTLSCSPISGHRSVSWYQQTPGQGLQFLFEYFSETQRNKGNFPGRFSGRQFSNSRSEMNVSTLELGDSALYLCASTESGTGLGEQYFGPGTRLTVT.

Only a few counts were recorded for this clone. The chain carries TRBV6-5 and TRBJ2-7; 10 bases are shared with TRBD1. Germline values: CDR1 MNHEY, CDR2 SVGAGI. The trim removed 4 bases at V and 1 base at J, leaving 7 bases unmatched. The CDR3 contains 16 residues. The CDR3 sequence is CASSFSGTGVSYEQYF. Here the CDR3 DNA reads TGTGCCAGCAGTTTCTCCGGGACAGGGGTTTCCTACGAGCAGTACTTC.

The J gene is TRBJ2-2, the V gene TRBV7-2, with TRBD1 matching 9 bases. The V gene end was trimmed by 5 bases and the J gene end by 5 bases; junction bases not matched to a gene: 6. CDR3 length: 15 residues. CDR1 is SGHTA, CDR2 FQGNSA, per germline. In nucleotides, the CDR3 is TGTGCCAGCAGCATCCAACAGGGGGCGACCGGGGAGCTGTTTTTT. Amino acid sequence: CASSIQQGATGELFF.

The chain uses TRBV29-1 and TRBJ2-6, with TRBD1 matching over 7 bases. Germline lookup yields CDR1 SQVTM and CDR2 ANQGSEA. This CDR3 is 14 amino acids long. V shed 6 bases, J shed 4 bases, and the junction held 6 bases outside the gene matches. CDR3 loop: CSVPTGVGANVLTF. The CDR3 DNA reads as TGCAGCGTACCCACAGGGGTCGGGGCCAACGTCCTGACTTTC. Using reference TRBV29-1 and TRBJ2-6 for the parts outside the CDR3, the full variable domain is SAVISQKPSRDICQRGTSLTIQCQVDSQVTMMFWYRQQPGQSLTLIATANQGSEATYESGFVIDKFPISRPNLTFSTLTVSNMSPEDSSIYLCSVPTGVGANVLTFGAGSRLTVL.

This sequence joins TRBV9 and TRBJ2-7, with D possibly TRBD1 on 5 matching bases. V gave up 1 base and J gave up 5 bases, with 7 bases separating them. CDR1 is SGDLS, CDR2 YYNGEE, per germline. The CDR3 covers 12 residues. This CDR3 is CASSVQGNEQYF. In DNA, the CDR3 is TGTGCCAGCAGCGTACAGGGAAACGAGCAGTACTTC.

CDR3 in amino acids: CASSLVTPGYEQYF. The CDR3 DNA reads as TGTGCCAGCAGCTTAGTGACGCCGGGGTACGAGCAGTACTTC. The V gene is TRBV7-8, the J gene TRBJ2-7, with a weak D call TRBD2 (5 bases). V was trimmed by 1 base and J by 4 bases, leaving 11 bases between them. The V gene's germline CDR1 is SGHVS and CDR2 FQNEAQ. The CDR3 totals 14 residues.

The rearrangement joins TRBV5-5 to TRBJ1-1, with D tentatively TRBD1 (6 bases). CDR3 size: 14 residues. Trimming pared 5 bases from V and 5 bases from J, leaving 16 bases between. CDR1 and CDR2 from the germline V gene are SGHKS and YYEKEE (reference sequence). The CDR3 reads CASSSDRLRTEAFF. The CDR3 coding sequence is TGTGCCAGCAGTTCCGACAGGCTCAGGACTGAAGCTTTCTTT.

The chain has TRBV7-3 and TRBJ2-1; 8 nucleotides line up with TRBD2. The CDR3 is 16 residues long. Germline V gene data show CDR1 as SGHTA and CDR2 as FQGTGA. J was trimmed by 4 bases and V by 5 bases; bases with no gene match: 10. In DNA form, the CDR3 reads TGTGCCAGCAGCCCCCGGGGGGGGCAAGGGTACAATGAGCAGTTCTTC. Its translation is CASSPRGGQGYNEQFF. Variable domain in full (rest from reference TRBV7-3 and TRBJ2-1): GAGVSQTPSNKVTEKGKYVELRCDPISGHTALYWYRQSLGQGPEFLIYFQGTGAADDSGLPNDRFFAVRPEGSVSTLKIQRTERGDSAVYLCASSPRGGQGYNEQFFGPGTRLTVL.

The chain recombines TRBV18 with TRBJ1-1, with a possible D match to TRBD1 (6 bases). The length of the CDR3 is 12 residues. Germline V CDR1 and CDR2: KGHSH, LQKENI. V was shortened by 10 bases and J by 5 bases, with 14 bases between the two germline ends. The CDR3 coding sequence is TGTGCCACCTCCGAGAGGGGGACTGAAGCTTTCTTT. Translated: CATSERGTEAFF.

This chain uses TRBV11-3 with TRBJ1-6, with 7 bases lining up with TRBD1. The CDR3 loop spans 18 amino acids. The J segment lost 4 bases and the V segment lost 2 bases, leaving 11 bases of the junction unmatched. In germline, CDR1 is SGHNT, CDR2 YENEEA. For the CDR3, the DNA is TGTGCCAGCAGCTTATCGCCCCCGGGACAGTTTTATAATTCACCCCTCCACTTT. Translated: CASSLSPPGQFYNSPLHF.

The chain recombines TRBV3-1 (or the pseudogene TRBV3-2) with TRBJ1-3; perhaps TRBD1 as D (6 bases). CDR1 LGHDT and CDR2 YNNKEL come from the germline V gene (reference sequence). The V and J ends lost 2 bases and 3 bases respectively, with 11 bases between them. The CDR3 sequence is 15 residues long. The CDR3 nucleotides are TGTGCCAGCAGCCAATCGGACAGTATTGGAAACACCATATATTTT. This translates into CASSQSDSIGNTIYF.